The 20 T cell receptor beta chains below come from one sample, sequenced in a study of blood T cells in healthy people across ages. Through a sample-barcoded 5' primer and a J-beta primer mix, a second PCR was run for about 6 to 12 cycles. TCRdb processed the 5' RACE reads anew with MiXCR; each CDR3 protein has one entry. The sample lists under 1 million distinct CDR3 sequences; around 45% were seen once. The specimen was blood. These receptors came from a man aged 60 to 75 in good health.

This clonotype is a singleton in its sample. CDR3 amino acids: CASSLPLSGTGVPSGANVLTF. The CDR3 bases are TGTGCCAGCAGTCTTCCCCTTTCCGGGACAGGGGTCCCCTCTGGGGCCAACGTCCTGACTTTC. This chain joins TRBV6-1 and TRBJ2-6; TRBD1 matches at 10 bases. The CDR3 totals 21 residues. Trimming at V came to 5 bases and at J to 0 bases, leaving 16 bases not matched to a gene. Germline V gene data show CDR1 as MNHNS and CDR2 as SASEGT.

V is TRBV2 and J is TRBJ1-1; D not resolved. Germline V gene data show CDR1 as SNHLY and CDR2 as FYNNEI. Deletions cut 5 bases from V and 0 bases from J, with 13 bases between. This CDR3 spans 15 amino acids. CDR3 DNA: TGTGCCAGCAGTCCCCGAAGGACCTTGAACACTGAAGCTTTCTTT. Protein sequence: CASSPRRTLNTEAFF.

This clonotype was observed at least ten times. This chain joins TRBV7-2 and TRBJ1-6; no firm D call. Trimming took 5 bases from V and 2 from J, leaving 10 bases between them. The germline V gene has CDR1 SGHTA and CDR2 FQGNSA. There are 15 residues in the CDR3. CDR3 nucleotide sequence: TGTGCCAGCAGCCCCCAATACGCCTATAATTCACCCCTCCACTTT. Translation gives CASSPQYAYNSPLHF.

This clonotype was seen more than once but under ten times. The chain carries TRBV4-3 and TRBJ2-1; perhaps TRBD1 as D (5 bases). Germline CDR1 LGHNA, CDR2 YSLEER. Trimming stripped 3 bases from V and 0 bases from J, with 12 bases between. CDR3 length equals 16 residues. The CDR3 reads CASSQGAQGSYNEQFF. CDR3 sequence (DNA): TGCGCCAGCAGCCAGGGCGCGCAGGGCTCCTACAATGAGCAGTTCTTC.

V gene TRBV6-5 combines with J gene TRBJ2-5; TRBD1 matches at 7 bases. Germline-derived CDR1 and CDR2 are MNHEY and SVGAGI. CDR3 length equals 16 residues. Unmatched junction bases numbered 10, after V lost 5 bases and J lost 1 base. This chain's CDR3 is CASSRTGQNSQETQYF. In nucleotides, the CDR3 is TGTGCCAGCAGTCGTACGGGACAGAACTCCCAAGAGACCCAGTACTTC.

This clonotype was seen ten or more times. V is TRBV2 and J is TRBJ1-2, with 9 bases lining up with TRBD1. This CDR3 has 12 amino acids. Unmatched junction bases numbered 2, after V lost 10 bases and J lost 2 bases. In germline, CDR1 is SNHLY, CDR2 FYNNEI. CDR3 protein: CAIGQGNYGYTF. CDR3 nucleotide sequence: TGTGCCATTGGACAGGGGAACTATGGCTACACCTTC.

The rearrangement joins TRBV27 to TRBJ2-2, with D unclear. Looked up from germline, CDR1 is MNHEY and CDR2 is SMNVEV (reference sequence). The CDR3 runs 14 residues. Trimming left V 5 bases short and J 1 base short, with 8 bases between. CDR3 region: CASSHRMNTGELFF. CDR3 bases: TGTGCCAGCAGTCACCGTATGAACACCGGGGAGCTGTTTTTT.

As concerns this clonotype: This sequence may be a read error, since a much larger clone differs from it by one base. This rearrangement joins TRBV10-3 to TRBJ2-5; 7 bases line up with TRBD2. Germline V gene data show CDR1 as ENHRY and CDR2 as SYGVKD. This CDR3 comprises 15 residues. CDR3 loop: CAIGESGTAKETQYF. The CDR3 nucleotides read TGTGCCATCGGTGAAAGCGGGACGGCTAAAGAGACCCAGTACTTC.

This sequence joins TRBV4-3 and TRBJ1-5; D ambiguous. The CDR3 consists of 15 residues. Germline V gene sequence: CDR1 LGHNA, CDR2 YSLEER. The germline V and J ends were trimmed by 2 bases and 0 bases, with 8 bases remaining between them. CDR3 in amino acids: CASSQHSSSNQPQHF. The DNA for the CDR3 is TGCGCCAGCAGCCAACATTCTTCTAGCAATCAGCCCCAGCATTTT.

The rearrangement joins TRBV10-3 to TRBJ2-4, with 12 positions matching TRBD1. The CDR3 runs 17 residues. Germline CDR1 ENHRY, CDR2 SYGVKD. The V and J ends lost 5 bases and 6 bases, in that order; junction bases with no gene match: 11. CDR3 amino acids: CAISPGTGGHDLNIQYF. The CDR3 DNA follows: TGTGCCATCAGTCCCGGGACAGGGGGCCACGACCTAAACATTCAGTACTTC.

In its sample, this clonotype was seen a few times. The CDR3 DNA reads TGCAGTGCTAGAGATCCGACAGGAAACTATGGCTACACCTTC. Its protein is CSARDPTGNYGYTF. The chain has TRBV20-1 and TRBJ1-2, with D maybe TRBD1 (6 bases). The length of the CDR3 is 14 residues. V lost 0 bases and J 2 bases, leaving 10 bases between the germline ends. The germline V gene encodes CDR1 DFQATT and CDR2 SNEGSKA (reference sequence).

The chain has TRBV2 and TRBJ1-1; no clear D. V was pared by 6 bases and J by 0 bases, with 11 bases between. The germline gives CDR1 SNHLY, CDR2 FYNNEI. There are 14 residues in the CDR3. CDR3: CASSSTPMNTEAFF. In nucleotides, the CDR3 is TGTGCCAGCAGCAGCACTCCTATGAACACTGAAGCTTTCTTT.

The V and J genes are TRBV4-3 and TRBJ2-5; TRBD2 aligns across 9 bases. The better agreement between TRBJ2-7 and the DNA end casts doubt on the J call. CDR1 and CDR2 from the germline V gene are LGHNA and YSLEER. The CDR3 spans 14 residues. The CDR3 here is CASSQSGGRGEQYF. As DNA, the CDR3 is TGCGCCAGCAGCCAAAGCGGGGGGCGCGGCGAGCAGTACTTC.

This clonotype was detected only once. The rearrangement links TRBV12-3 or TRBV12-4 to TRBJ2-1, with 10 bases identical to TRBD2. The CDR3 consists of 16 residues. Unmatched junction bases numbered 6, after V lost 6 bases and J lost 1 base. This CDR3 is CASSRSGGDSYNEQFF. The CDR3 DNA is TGTGCCAGCAGCAGGAGCGGGGGGGATTCCTACAATGAGCAGTTCTTC.

The chain carries TRBV3-1 and TRBJ1-6; D perhaps matches TRBD1 (6 bases). Between the trimmed V and J ends, which lost 4 bases and 11 bases, there was a span of 12 bases. This CDR3 has 13 residues. Germline assignment: CDR1 LGHDT and CDR2 YNNKEL (reference sequence). Written as DNA, the CDR3 is TGTGCCAGCAGCCCGGACAGCTATGCACCCCTCCACTTT. Its protein is CASSPDSYAPLHF.

The V and J genes are TRBV7-9 and TRBJ2-3; D is perhaps TRBD1 (5 bases). CDR1 SEHNR and CDR2 FQNEAQ come from the germline V gene (reference sequence). V lost 2 bases and J 6 bases, leaving 9 bases between the germline ends. The CDR3 is made up of 13 amino acids. The CDR3 is CASSLIGADTQYF. The DNA of the CDR3 is TGTGCCAGCAGCTTAATAGGGGCCGATACGCAGTATTTT.

Written as DNA, the CDR3 is TGTGCCAGCAGCTTGGCGGGACAGGGAACGCGGGGCTACGTAAAGCGGTACTTC. Its protein is CASSLAGQGTRGYVKRYF. The V call is TRBV5-6, the J call TRBJ2-7; 9 bases are a match to TRBD1. The germline V gene has CDR1 SGHDT and CDR2 YYEEEE. This CDR3 is 18 amino acids long. V trimming: 0 bases; J trimming: 12 bases; junction bases outside the gene matches: 22.

This clonotype has a handful of counts. The junction differs from germline at one of its ends, possibly a read error. This sequence joins TRBV7-2 and TRBJ1-2; D unclear. CDR1 is SGHTA and CDR2 is FQGNSA in the germline V gene. This CDR3 has 14 amino acids. The chain's CDR3 is CASSPGPANHGYTF. CDR3 DNA: TGTGCCAGCAGCCCCGGACCTGCTAACCATGGCTACACCTTC.

The chain has TRBV12-3 or TRBV12-4 and TRBJ2-2; tentative D call: TRBD2 (5 bases). V was clipped by 4 bases and J by 3 bases, with 9 bases between them. The CDR3 consists of 14 residues. Written as DNA, the CDR3 is TGTGCCAGCAGTTCGTACGGGGACACCGGGGAGCTGTTTTTT. It specifies CASSSYGDTGELFF.

The chain carries TRBV28 and TRBJ1-5; 8 bases agree with TRBD1. The CDR3 length is 15 residues. The junction had 5 bases not matched to a gene; V was cut back by 3 bases and J by 4 bases. In germline, CDR1 is MDHEN, CDR2 SYDVKM. The CDR3 DNA is TGTGCCAGCAGTTTCTCTTACAGGGGGAATCAGCCCCAGCATTTT. This encodes CASSFSYRGNQPQHF.